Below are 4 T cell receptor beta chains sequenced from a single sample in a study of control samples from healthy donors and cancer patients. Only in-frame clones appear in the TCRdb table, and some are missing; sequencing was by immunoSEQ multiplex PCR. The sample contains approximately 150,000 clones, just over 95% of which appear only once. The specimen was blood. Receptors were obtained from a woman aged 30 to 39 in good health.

CDR3 nucleotide sequence: TGTGCCAGCAGCAAGGGGGGTAGCGGGAACGAGCAGTACTTC. Residues: CASSKGGSGNEQYF. The chain employs TRBV9 and TRBJ2-7; 8 bases match TRBD2. V lost 4 bases and J lost 5; bases outside the gene matches: 8. This CDR3 spans 14 amino acids. Germline V lookup: CDR1 SGDLS, CDR2 YYNGEE.

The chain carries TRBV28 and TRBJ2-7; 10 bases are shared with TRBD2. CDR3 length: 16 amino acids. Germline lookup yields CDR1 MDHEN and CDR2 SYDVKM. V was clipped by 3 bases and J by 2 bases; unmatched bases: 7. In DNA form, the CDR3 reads TGTGCCAGCAGTTTGCCCATAGCGGGGGGAGCCTACGAGCAGTACTTC. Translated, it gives CASSLPIAGGAYEQYF.

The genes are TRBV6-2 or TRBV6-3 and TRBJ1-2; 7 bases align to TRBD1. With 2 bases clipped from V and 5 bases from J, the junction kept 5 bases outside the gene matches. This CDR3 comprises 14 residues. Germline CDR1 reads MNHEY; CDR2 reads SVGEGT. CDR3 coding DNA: TGTGCCAGCAGTTACACAGGGGTACCTTATGGCTACACCTTC. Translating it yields CASSYTGVPYGYTF.

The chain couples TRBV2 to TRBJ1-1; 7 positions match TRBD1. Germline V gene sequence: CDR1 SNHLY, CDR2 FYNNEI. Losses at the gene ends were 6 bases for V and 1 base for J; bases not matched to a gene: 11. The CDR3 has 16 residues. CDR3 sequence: CASRAREGAWNTEAFF. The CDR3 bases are TGTGCCAGCAGAGCAAGAGAGGGGGCCTGGAACACTGAAGCTTTCTTT.